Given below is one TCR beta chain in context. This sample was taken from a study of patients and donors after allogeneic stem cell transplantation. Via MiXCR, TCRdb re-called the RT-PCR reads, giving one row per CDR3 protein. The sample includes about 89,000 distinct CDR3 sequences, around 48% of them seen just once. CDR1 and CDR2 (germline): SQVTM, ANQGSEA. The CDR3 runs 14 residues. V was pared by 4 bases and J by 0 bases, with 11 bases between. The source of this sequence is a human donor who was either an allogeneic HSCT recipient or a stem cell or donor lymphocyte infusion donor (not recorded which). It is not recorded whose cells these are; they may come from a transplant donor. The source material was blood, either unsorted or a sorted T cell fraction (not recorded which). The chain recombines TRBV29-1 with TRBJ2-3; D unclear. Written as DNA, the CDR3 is TGCAGCGTTGGCTCTAGGCTGAGCACAGATACGCAGTATTTT. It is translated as CSVGSRLSTDTQYF.